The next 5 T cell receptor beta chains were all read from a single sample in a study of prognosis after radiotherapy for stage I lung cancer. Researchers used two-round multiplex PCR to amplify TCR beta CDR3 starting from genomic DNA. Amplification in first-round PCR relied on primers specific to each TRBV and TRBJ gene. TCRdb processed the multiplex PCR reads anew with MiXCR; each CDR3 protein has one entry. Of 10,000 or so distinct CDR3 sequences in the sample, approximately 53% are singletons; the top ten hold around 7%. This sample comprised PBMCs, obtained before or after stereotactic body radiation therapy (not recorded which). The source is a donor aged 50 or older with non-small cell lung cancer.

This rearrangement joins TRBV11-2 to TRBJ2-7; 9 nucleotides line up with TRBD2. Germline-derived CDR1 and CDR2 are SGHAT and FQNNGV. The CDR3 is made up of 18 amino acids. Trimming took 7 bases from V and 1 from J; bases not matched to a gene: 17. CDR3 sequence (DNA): TGTGCCAGCACCAGGAGGGCGGGAGGGCCTCATAGTTCCTACGAGCAGTACTTC. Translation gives CASTRRAGGPHSSYEQYF.

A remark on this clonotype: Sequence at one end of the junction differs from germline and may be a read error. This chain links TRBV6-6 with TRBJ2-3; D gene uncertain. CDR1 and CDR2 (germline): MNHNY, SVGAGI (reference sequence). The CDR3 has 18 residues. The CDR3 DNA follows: TGTGCCAGCAGTTACTCGATAGGGCCGGAAAAAGCCACAGATAAGCAGTATTTT. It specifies CASSYSIGPEKATDKQYF.

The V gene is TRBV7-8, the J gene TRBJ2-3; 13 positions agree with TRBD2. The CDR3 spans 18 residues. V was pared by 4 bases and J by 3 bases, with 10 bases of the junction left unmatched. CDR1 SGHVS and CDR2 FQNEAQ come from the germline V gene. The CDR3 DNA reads TGTGCCAGCAGCTCTCCCGGGACTAGCGGGATTCGGACAGATACGCAGTATTTT. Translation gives CASSSPGTSGIRTDTQYF.

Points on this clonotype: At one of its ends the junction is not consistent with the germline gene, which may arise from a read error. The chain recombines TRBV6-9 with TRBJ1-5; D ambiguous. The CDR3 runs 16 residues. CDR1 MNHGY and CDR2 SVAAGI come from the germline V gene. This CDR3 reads CASSYNLGPENQPQHF. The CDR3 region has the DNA TGCGCCAGCAGTTATAATCTAGGGCCGGAAAATCAGCCCCAGCATTTT.

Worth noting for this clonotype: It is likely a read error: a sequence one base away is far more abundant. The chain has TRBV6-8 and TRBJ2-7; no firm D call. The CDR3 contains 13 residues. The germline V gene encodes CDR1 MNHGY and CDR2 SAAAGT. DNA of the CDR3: TGTGCCATCAGTTACCTCGTACGGGCCGAGCAGTACTTC. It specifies CAISYLVRAEQYF.